This T cell receptor beta chain was identified during a study of neurological immune-mediated disorders. On this clonotype: Sequence at one end of the junction differs from germline and may be a read error.

The time point: longitudinal time-point 3. MiXCR, run by TCRdb on the 5' RACE reads, gives a single entry per CDR3 protein. Counted here are roughly 100,000 distinct CDR3 sequences, 11% occurring once; the ten biggest clones make up around 3.3%. Germline CDR1 is SGHRS and CDR2 is YFSETQ. The CDR3 runs 14 residues. The V gene is TRBV5-1, the J gene TRBJ2-7; either TRBD1 or TRBD2 may supply D (5 bases each). The sequence came from a female donor with HTLV-1-associated myelopathy (HAM/TSP). The sample taken for sequencing was PBMCs. The CDR3, as DNA: TGCGGCAGCCAACCCACCGGGGCCGACCACGAGCAGTACTTC. Protein product: CGSQPTGADHEQYF.